The table lists the clone carrying this TCR beta chain with a count of one. The CDR3 is 14 residues long. The V gene lost 5 bases and the J gene lost 3 bases, with 11 bases spanning the gap. Germline V gives CDR1 MNHEY, CDR2 SVGAGI. This sample stems from a study of blood T cell repertoires in COVID-19. Study summary: There were acute and convalescent COVID-19 samples, and they came from the United States, Italy and Spain. In each case, the material was cDNA or gDNA derived from T cells, B-cell-depleted T cells, or PBMCs.

Authors' analysis steps: Reference gene primer amplification yielded estimated nucleated cell counts. Generated by immunoSEQ multiplex PCR, the TCRdb table keeps only in-frame clones and is missing some. That table gives V, J and clone size, and the DNA gave D and trimming. The table has over 150,000 clones, 80% to 85% seen once. The receptor comes from a man younger than 30 with active or convalescent COVID-19. Sequences were obtained from peripheral blood. This chain joins TRBV6-5 and TRBJ1-3; unclear D gene. The CDR3 reads CASSPSSIGNTIYF. DNA of the CDR3: TGTGCCAGCAGTCCTAGTTCGATTGGAAACACCATATATTTT.